This is a list of T cell receptor beta chains from one sample in a study of radiation and T cells in renal cell carcinoma. Using immunoSEQ multiplex PCR, the repertoire was profiled, and TCRdb retains in-frame clones only, with some absent. Altogether roughly 60,000 clones are present, roughly four fifths being singletons, with the ten largest covering over 6%. Sequencing used blood, obtained from a patient whose treatment included radiotherapy and nephrectomy. These receptors came from a man in his 60s with renal cell carcinoma. Both conserved end residues are part of each CDR3. Fields, in order: CDR3 protein, CDR3 DNA, J gene, V gene, D gene, clone size. D genes are given only for firm matches. Clone size is given for some rows only: seen once, a few or many times, or a class if the clone is expanded.

CDR3 protein: CALGSGAGAAKIVTDTQYF; CDR3 DNA: TGTGCCCTCGGCTCTGGGGCGGGAGCCGCCAAAATTGTCACAGATACGCAGTATTTT; J gene: TRBJ2-3; V gene: TRBV7-2; D gene: TRBD2; clone size: -
CDR3 protein: CASTLRANNSPLHF; CDR3 DNA: TGTGCCAGCACCCTTAGAGCCAATAATTCACCCCTCCACTTT; J gene: TRBJ1-6; V gene: TRBV7-2; D gene: -; clone size: -
CDR3 protein: CASSEGVNTEAFF; CDR3 DNA: TGTGCCAGTAGTGAGGGGGTGAACACTGAAGCTTTCTTT; J gene: TRBJ1-1; V gene: TRBV19; D gene: -; clone size: -
CDR3 protein: CASSIGQETQYF; CDR3 DNA: TGTGCCAGTAGTATCGGGCAAGAGACCCAGTACTTC; J gene: TRBJ2-5; V gene: TRBV19; D gene: -; clone size: -
CDR3 protein: CASSQAVGTGTYEQYF; CDR3 DNA: TGCGCCAGCAGCCAGGCTGTGGGGACAGGCACCTACGAGCAGTACTTC; J gene: TRBJ2-7; V gene: TRBV4-3; D gene: TRBD1; clone size: -
CDR3 protein: CASSLDEAGGTDTQYF; CDR3 DNA: TGTGCCAGCAGCTTAGACGAGGCGGGAGGCACAGATACGCAGTATTTT; J gene: TRBJ2-3; V gene: TRBV7-6; D gene: TRBD2; clone size: -
CDR3 protein: CASSVEAGTAYGYTF; CDR3 DNA: TGTGCCAGCAGCGTAGAGGCCGGGACAGCCTATGGCTACACCTTC; J gene: TRBJ1-2; V gene: TRBV9; D gene: TRBD1; clone size: -
CDR3 protein: CASSRAAQRIYGYTF; CDR3 DNA: TGTGCCAGTTCCCGGGCAGCCCAACGAATCTATGGCTACACCTTC; J gene: TRBJ1-2; V gene: TRBV19; D gene: -; clone size: -
CDR3 protein: CASSDSGGYTF; CDR3 DNA: TGTGCCAGTAGTGACAGCGGGGGCTACACCTTC; J gene: TRBJ1-2; V gene: TRBV19; D gene: -; clone size: -
CDR3 protein: CASSEDPFGGLRDTF; CDR3 DNA: TGTGCCAGCAGTGAGGACCCTTTTGGCGGACTCCGCGACACCTTC; J gene: TRBJ1-2; V gene: TRBV6-1; D gene: -; clone size: few
CDR3 protein: CASSLDRYEGLGYTF; CDR3 DNA: TGTGCCAGCAGCTTAGATCGCTACGAGGGCTTGGGCTACACCTTC; J gene: TRBJ1-2; V gene: TRBV11-3; D gene: -; clone size: -
CDR3 protein: CASGDRVNEKLFF; CDR3 DNA: TGTGCCAGCGGGGACAGGGTAAATGAAAAACTGTTTTTT; J gene: TRBJ1-4; V gene: TRBV6-5; D gene: TRBD1; clone size: -
CDR3 protein: CASREGHNEQFF; CDR3 DNA: TGTGCCAGCCGGGAGGGCCACAATGAGCAGTTCTTC; J gene: TRBJ2-1; V gene: TRBV27; D gene: TRBD2; clone size: -
CDR3 protein: CASKEVSMNTEAFF; CDR3 DNA: TGCGCCAGCAAGGAGGTCTCGATGAACACTGAAGCTTTCTTT; J gene: TRBJ1-1; V gene: TRBV5-1; D gene: -; clone size: once
CDR3 protein: CAWSVLKQGAAGELFF; CDR3 DNA: TGTGCCTGGAGTGTACTAAAACAGGGGGCAGCCGGGGAGCTGTTTTTT; J gene: TRBJ2-2; V gene: TRBV30; D gene: TRBD1; clone size: -
CDR3 protein: CASSYSTRGLAFF; CDR3 DNA: TGTGCCAGCAGTTACTCGACGCGGGGATTAGCTTTCTTT; J gene: TRBJ1-1; V gene: TRBV6-5; D gene: -; clone size: few
CDR3 protein: CASSLQGNGYTF; CDR3 DNA: TGCGCCAGCAGCCTCCAGGGGAATGGCTACACCTTC; J gene: TRBJ1-2; V gene: TRBV5-1; D gene: -; clone size: -
CDR3 protein: CASSLGPGTDLAFF; CDR3 DNA: TGTGCCAGCAGCTTAGGCCCGGGAACCGACTTAGCTTTCTTT; J gene: TRBJ1-1; V gene: TRBV7-2; D gene: -; clone size: -
CDR3 protein: CARTSFGTSDSNQPQHF; CDR3 DNA: TGTGCCAGGACCTCCTTTGGGACCTCCGACAGCAATCAGCCCCAGCATTTT; J gene: TRBJ1-5; V gene: TRBV5-6; D gene: -; clone size: -
CDR3 protein: CASTTHGPEAFF; CDR3 DNA: TGTGCCAGTACAACCCACGGGCCCGAAGCTTTCTTT; J gene: TRBJ1-1; V gene: TRBV19; D gene: -; clone size: -
CDR3 protein: CASRLAGGTDTQYF; CDR3 DNA: TGTGCCAGCAGGTTAGCGGGGGGCACAGATACGCAGTATTTT; J gene: TRBJ2-3; V gene: TRBV7-2; D gene: TRBD2; clone size: -
CDR3 protein: CSVGREGAEAFF; CDR3 DNA: TGCAGCGTTGGCCGTGAAGGGGCTGAAGCTTTCTTT; J gene: TRBJ1-1; V gene: TRBV29-1; D gene: -; clone size: -